The sequence of this T cell receptor beta chain was determined in a study of long-term antiretroviral therapy in people with HIV. In each sample, about 0.9-10 million cryopreserved PBMC were present before DNA extraction. The germline V gene encodes CDR1 MNHEY and CDR2 SMNVEV (reference sequence). The V and J ends lost 5 bases and 0 bases respectively, with 14 bases between them. The CDR3 contains 15 residues. Worth noting for this clone: Its target is not known.

Version v3.0 of the immunoSEQ assay was performed at survey level. The data were produced by immunoSEQ multiplex PCR, yet TCRdb's version contains in-frame clones alone and is incomplete. Of nearly 50,000 clones listed, around 80% were seen once; the top ten hold 2.5% to 3.5%. Study findings and constraints: Within the repertoire, clones expanded before ART were dominant at all time points. It was not possible to obtain data on ART adherence, viral resistance or therapy changes. Patients on ART gained diversity, which nonetheless stayed below transplant donor controls.

The chain employs TRBV27 and TRBJ2-7; D remains ambiguous. The sequence came from a woman aged 18-35 years with HIV. Sequenced material: unsorted PBMCs, taken 0.8 years after starting antiretroviral therapy. CDR3: CASSIVGLISYEQYF. The CDR3 DNA sequence: TGTGCCAGCAGTATCGTGGGCTTAATCTCCTACGAGCAGTACTTC.